The rows below give T cell receptor beta chains drawn from one sample of a study of blood T cell repertoires in COVID-19. Generated by immunoSEQ multiplex PCR, the TCRdb table keeps only in-frame clones and is missing some. The sample shows roughly 150,000 clones, approximately 87% of them seen only once. The source material was peripheral blood. These receptors were taken from an older woman with acute or convalescent COVID-19. Each CDR3 is given with its conserved first and last residue. A D gene is named only where the DNA matches it firmly.

TRBV7-9	TRBJ1-1	.	CASSFFQENTEAFF
TRBV23-1	TRBJ1-2	TRBD1	CASRLSDGQEFFYGYTF
TRBV30	TRBJ1-1	.	CAGGRSNTEAFF
TRBV10-1	TRBJ1-3	TRBD1	CASSARQGAPGNTIYF
TRBV6-6	TRBJ1-5	.	CASSLLGEGPQPQHF
TRBV7-2	TRBJ1-1	.	CASSFDRYTEAFF
TRBV7-9	TRBJ2-7	.	CASSLESNYEQYF
TRBV5-4	TRBJ1-3	TRBD1	CASSLGPGQEVGENTIYF
TRBV27	TRBJ1-6	.	CASSLLNRPLHF
TRBV15	TRBJ1-2	TRBD1	CATSRDDSRRQGGRAGYTF
TRBV25-1	TRBJ2-1	.	CASSQITSFTYNEQFF
TRBV6-2/TRBV6-3	TRBJ1-1	.	CASSYVGGLHTEAFF
TRBV10-1	TRBJ2-1	TRBD2	CASSESVVAGVEQFF